This T cell receptor beta chain was profiled in a study of cytomegalovirus exposure and HLA in healthy donors. General study points: Among the CMV-associated chains, three were confirmed in vitro as specific for CMV antigens. Researchers counted around 180 TCR beta chains as cytomegalovirus-associated.

The table came from immunoSEQ multiplex PCR; TCRdb's copy has only in-frame clones and leaves some out. The sample contains more than 150,000 clones, 80% to 85% of which appear only once. A single count supports this clone. Its antigen remains unknown. This TCR derives from a young woman in good health and CMV-seropositive. The sample consisted of PBMCs.

The CDR3 protein is CASSSVIITGTGELFF. The CDR3 nucleotides read TGTGCCAGCAGCTCCGTGATTATCACTGGCACCGGGGAGCTGTTTTTT. This chain connects TRBV7-2 to TRBJ2-2; no definite D call. The CDR3 length is 16 residues. CDR1 is SGHTA, CDR2 FQGNSA, per germline. V dropped 4 bases and J dropped 4 bases, with 16 bases sitting between them.